This T cell receptor beta chain was identified in a study of OX40 agonist ivuxolimab in advanced cancers. Study context: Ivuxolimab, an agonistic anti-OX40 (CD134) antibody, was given to patients.

Method: immunoSEQ multiplex PCR; TCRdb's copy keeps in-frame clones and lacks some. Among about 80,000 clones listed, roughly four fifths were seen once. Turning to this clone: The antigen is undetermined.

Study conclusions and caveats: There were, on average, more expanded clones in CD8+ T cells than in CD4+. At 0.1-3.0 mg/kg, partial responders had clonal expansion among the lowest observed. Nonresponders included some who also had low normalized T-cell clonal expansion.

CDR3 size: 13 residues. The germline V gene encodes CDR1 SGHRS and CDR2 YFSETQ. Trimming took 4 bases from V and 2 from J, leaving 9 bases between them. This receptor was obtained from an adult with an advanced solid tumor such as melanoma, head and neck, liver or kidney cancer. Sequences were derived from CD4+ or CD8+ T cells sorted from blood, sampled in a trial of the OX40 agonist ivuxolimab. The chain combines TRBV5-1 with TRBJ1-1; possible D gene TRBD1, 5 bases. The CDR3 DNA reads as TGCGCCAGCAGCGTGACAGAAAACACTGAAGCTTTCTTT. Protein product: CASSVTENTEAFF. The variable domain in full, completed from reference TRBV5-1 and TRBJ1-1, reads KAGVTQTPRYLIKTRGQQVTLSCSPISGHRSVSWYQQTPGQGLQFLFEYFSETQRNKGNFPGRFSGRQFSNSRSEMNVSTLELGDSALYLCASSVTENTEAFFGQGTRLTVV.